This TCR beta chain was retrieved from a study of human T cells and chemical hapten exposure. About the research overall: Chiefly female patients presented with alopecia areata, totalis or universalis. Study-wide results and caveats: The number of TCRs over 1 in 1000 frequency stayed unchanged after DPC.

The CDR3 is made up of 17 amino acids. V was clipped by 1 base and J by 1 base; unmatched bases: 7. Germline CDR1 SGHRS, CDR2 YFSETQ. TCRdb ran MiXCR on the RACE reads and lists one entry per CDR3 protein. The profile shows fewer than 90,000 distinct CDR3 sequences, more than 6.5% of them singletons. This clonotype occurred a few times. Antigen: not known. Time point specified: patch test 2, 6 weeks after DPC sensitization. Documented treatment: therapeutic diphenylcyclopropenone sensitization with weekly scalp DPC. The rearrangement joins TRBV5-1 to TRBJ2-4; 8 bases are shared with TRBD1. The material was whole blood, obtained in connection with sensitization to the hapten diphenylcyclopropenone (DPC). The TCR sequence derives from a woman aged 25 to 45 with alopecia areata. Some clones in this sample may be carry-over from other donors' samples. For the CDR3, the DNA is TGCGCCAGCAGCTTGAACGCAGGGGGCCTGGCCAAAAACATTCAGTACTTC. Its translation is CASSLNAGGLAKNIQYF.